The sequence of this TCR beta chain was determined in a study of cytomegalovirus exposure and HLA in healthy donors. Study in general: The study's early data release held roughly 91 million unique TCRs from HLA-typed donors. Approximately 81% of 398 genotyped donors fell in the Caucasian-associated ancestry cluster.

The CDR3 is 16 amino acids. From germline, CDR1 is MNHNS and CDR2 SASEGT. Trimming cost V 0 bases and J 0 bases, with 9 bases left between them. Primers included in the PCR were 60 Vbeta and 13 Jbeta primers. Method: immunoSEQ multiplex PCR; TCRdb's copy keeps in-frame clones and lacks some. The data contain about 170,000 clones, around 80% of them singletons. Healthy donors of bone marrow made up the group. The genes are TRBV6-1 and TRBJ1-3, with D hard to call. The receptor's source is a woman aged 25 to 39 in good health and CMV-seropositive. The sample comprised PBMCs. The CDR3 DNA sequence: TGTGCCAGCAGTGAAGCCTTAACTGCCTCTGGAAACACCATATATTTT. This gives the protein CASSEALTASGNTIYF.